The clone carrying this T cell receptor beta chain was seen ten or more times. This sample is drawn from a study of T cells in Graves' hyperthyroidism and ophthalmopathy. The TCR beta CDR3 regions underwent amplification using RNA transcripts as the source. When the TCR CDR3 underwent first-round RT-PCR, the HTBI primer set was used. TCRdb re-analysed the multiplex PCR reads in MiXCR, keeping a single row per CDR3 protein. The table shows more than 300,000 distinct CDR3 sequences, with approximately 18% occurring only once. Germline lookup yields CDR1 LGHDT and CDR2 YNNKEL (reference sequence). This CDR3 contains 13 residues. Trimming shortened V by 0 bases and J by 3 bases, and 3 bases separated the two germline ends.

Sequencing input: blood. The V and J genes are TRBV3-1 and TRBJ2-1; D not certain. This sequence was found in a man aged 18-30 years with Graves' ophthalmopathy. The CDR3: CASSQDDYNEQFF. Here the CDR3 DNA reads TGTGCCAGCAGCCAAGACGACTACAATGAGCAGTTCTTC.